This is a list of T cell receptor beta chains from one sample in a study of T cells in Graves' hyperthyroidism and ophthalmopathy. TCRdb independently ran MiXCR on the multiplex PCR reads; one entry per CDR3 protein. Of approximately 740,000 distinct CDR3 sequences in the sample, 12% to 15% were seen once. The sequenced sample consisted of blood. Source of these receptors: a woman between 18 and 29 years old with Graves' hyperthyroidism. CDR3s include the opening cysteine and the closing phenylalanine or tryptophan. The order of the fields is CDR3 DNA, CDR3 protein, clone size, J gene, CDR3 length, D gene, V gene. The D gene is left open where the match is weak. Clone sizes are given selectively: once, few, many, or a class where the clone is expanded.

CDR3nt: TGTGCCAGCAGTACCCTAAACCCTGGGGCCAACGTCCTGACTTTC; CDR3aa: CASSTLNPGANVLTF; abundance: .; j_gene: TRBJ2-6; len: 15; d_gene: .; v_gene: TRBV28
CDR3nt: TGTGCCAGCAGCTTGGCCTACAATGAGGTGTCCTACGAGCAGTACTTC; CDR3aa: CASSLAYNEVSYEQYF; abundance: once; j_gene: TRBJ2-7; len: 16; d_gene: .; v_gene: TRBV5-6
CDR3nt: TGTGCCTCCAAGGGGGGCCGGGCCGGGGAGACCCAGTACTTC; CDR3aa: CASKGGRAGETQYF; abundance: many; j_gene: TRBJ2-5; len: 14; d_gene: .; v_gene: TRBV3-1
CDR3nt: TGTGCCAGCAGCCCCAGGACAGTCGCCATTTCTGGAAACACCATATATTTT; CDR3aa: CASSPRTVAISGNTIYF; abundance: few; j_gene: TRBJ1-3; len: 17; d_gene: .; v_gene: TRBV7-9
CDR3nt: TGTGCCAGCAGCTTTTACGAGACTAGCGGTCACAATGAGCAGTTCTTC; CDR3aa: CASSFYETSGHNEQFF; abundance: .; j_gene: TRBJ2-1; len: 16; d_gene: TRBD2; v_gene: TRBV7-9
CDR3nt: TGTGCCAGCAGCCCCCATGGGGGACTAGCAGGAGATACGCAGTATTTT; CDR3aa: CASSPHGGLAGDTQYF; abundance: .; j_gene: TRBJ2-3; len: 16; d_gene: TRBD2; v_gene: TRBV14
CDR3nt: TGTGCCAGCAGTCCGGACAGGTGGACCTACGAGCAGTACTTC; CDR3aa: CASSPDRWTYEQYF; abundance: many; j_gene: TRBJ2-7; len: 14; d_gene: TRBD1; v_gene: TRBV28
CDR3nt: TGTGCCAGTAGTACCCATACTCTCTACTACTACAATGAGCAGTTCTTC; CDR3aa: CASSTHTLYYYNEQFF; abundance: .; j_gene: TRBJ2-1; len: 16; d_gene: .; v_gene: TRBV19
CDR3nt: TGCAGTGCTAGAGATCGGGACAGGGCCCCACTCTACGAGCAGTACTTC; CDR3aa: CSARDRDRAPLYEQYF; abundance: many; j_gene: TRBJ2-7; len: 16; d_gene: TRBD1; v_gene: TRBV20-1
CDR3nt: TGTGCCAGCCTAGCGGGGTCCTACGAGCAGTACTTC; CDR3aa: CASLAGSYEQYF; abundance: .; j_gene: TRBJ2-7; len: 12; d_gene: TRBD2; v_gene: TRBV28
CDR3nt: TGTGCCAGCAGCCCCTCGGATGTGCGGTACACAGATACGCAGTATTTT; CDR3aa: CASSPSDVRYTDTQYF; abundance: many; j_gene: TRBJ2-3; len: 16; d_gene: .; v_gene: TRBV7-9
CDR3nt: TGTGCCTGGAGTGTACTTAGAAAGAGGGGGCAGTATTTT; CDR3aa: CAWSVLRKRGQYF; abundance: few; j_gene: TRBJ2-3; len: 13; d_gene: .; v_gene: TRBV30
CDR3nt: TGTGCCAGCAGTTTGGTCGGGCCTAGCTCCTACAATGAGCAGTTCTTC; CDR3aa: CASSLVGPSSYNEQFF; abundance: .; j_gene: TRBJ2-1; len: 16; d_gene: .; v_gene: TRBV27
CDR3nt: TGTGCCATCAGCCAGGGGGCATCTAATGAAAAACTGTTTTTT; CDR3aa: CAISQGASNEKLFF; abundance: many; j_gene: TRBJ1-4; len: 14; d_gene: TRBD1; v_gene: TRBV10-3
CDR3nt: TGTGCCAGCAGCTCGCTGAGTCCCAATCAGCCCCAGCATTTT; CDR3aa: CASSSLSPNQPQHF; abundance: many; j_gene: TRBJ1-5; len: 14; d_gene: .; v_gene: TRBV7-9
CDR3nt: TGCAGCGTTGAAATAACACGACTAGCGTTTAACAATGAGCAGTTCTTC; CDR3aa: CSVEITRLAFNNEQFF; abundance: many; j_gene: TRBJ2-1; len: 16; d_gene: TRBD2; v_gene: TRBV29-1
CDR3nt: TGTGCCAGCACACAGGGGGCACAGGAGACCCAGTACTTC; CDR3aa: CASTQGAQETQYF; abundance: many; j_gene: TRBJ2-5; len: 13; d_gene: TRBD1; v_gene: TRBV18
CDR3nt: TGCGCCAGCAGCTTGGAGTATCGGAGGGCCCTAGCGGGAGGGGGCTACGAGCAGTACTTC; CDR3aa: CASSLEYRRALAGGGYEQYF; abundance: .; j_gene: TRBJ2-7; len: 20; d_gene: TRBD2; v_gene: TRBV5-1
CDR3nt: TGTGCCAGTAGTATCTGGACGTCGACCGGGGAGCTGTTTTTT; CDR3aa: CASSIWTSTGELFF; abundance: .; j_gene: TRBJ2-2; len: 14; d_gene: .; v_gene: TRBV19
CDR3nt: TGCAGTGCTGCCGGGACAGTTACATTGAACACTGAAGCTTTCTTT; CDR3aa: CSAAGTVTLNTEAFF; abundance: .; j_gene: TRBJ1-1; len: 15; d_gene: TRBD1; v_gene: TRBV20-1
CDR3nt: TGTGCCATCAGTGGGGAACTAGCGGGAGGGCACTACAATGAGCAGTTCTTC; CDR3aa: CAISGELAGGHYNEQFF; abundance: many; j_gene: TRBJ2-1; len: 17; d_gene: TRBD2; v_gene: TRBV10-3
CDR3nt: TGTGCCAGCAGCTTAAACCCGGAACTCGAGCAGTACTTC; CDR3aa: CASSLNPELEQYF; abundance: many; j_gene: TRBJ2-7; len: 13; d_gene: .; v_gene: TRBV7-3
CDR3nt: TGTGCCAGCAGTTATCCCCCTCAAACCTACGAGCAGTACTTC; CDR3aa: CASSYPPQTYEQYF; abundance: few; j_gene: TRBJ2-7; len: 14; d_gene: .; v_gene: TRBV6-2/TRBV6-3
CDR3nt: TGTGCCAGCAGCTTCTGGACTCTTATCCAAGAGACCCAGTACTTC; CDR3aa: CASSFWTLIQETQYF; abundance: many; j_gene: TRBJ2-5; len: 15; d_gene: .; v_gene: TRBV7-9
CDR3nt: TGCAGCGTGGAACCCCCAGGGGGCGAGCAGTACTTC; CDR3aa: CSVEPPGGEQYF; abundance: many; j_gene: TRBJ2-7; len: 12; d_gene: TRBD1; v_gene: TRBV29-1
CDR3nt: TGTGCCAGCAGTTCTGAGGGAACCTCCTACGAGCAGTACTTC; CDR3aa: CASSSEGTSYEQYF; abundance: .; j_gene: TRBJ2-7; len: 14; d_gene: .; v_gene: TRBV6-5
CDR3nt: TGCAGTGCTATCCGGGATGGGGGGGGCTACGAGCAGTACTTC; CDR3aa: CSAIRDGGGYEQYF; abundance: many; j_gene: TRBJ2-7; len: 14; d_gene: TRBD2; v_gene: TRBV20-1
CDR3nt: TGCGCCAGCAGCCGCCAACTGACAGGTGAACAGAACACTGAAGCTTTCTTT; CDR3aa: CASSRQLTGEQNTEAFF; abundance: .; j_gene: TRBJ1-1; len: 17; d_gene: .; v_gene: TRBV5-1
CDR3nt: TGCAGCGTTGAATCTAAGGTGAACACTGAAGCTTTCTTT; CDR3aa: CSVESKVNTEAFF; abundance: .; j_gene: TRBJ1-1; len: 13; d_gene: .; v_gene: TRBV29-1
CDR3nt: TGCAGTGCTAGACTTCTCCGGGACTCTCAAAGCACAGATACGCAGTATTTT; CDR3aa: CSARLLRDSQSTDTQYF; abundance: few; j_gene: TRBJ2-3; len: 17; d_gene: .; v_gene: TRBV20-1
CDR3nt: TGTGCCAGCAGTTCCCAGGAATATAGCACAGATACGCAGTATTTT; CDR3aa: CASSSQEYSTDTQYF; abundance: .; j_gene: TRBJ2-3; len: 15; d_gene: .; v_gene: TRBV27
CDR3nt: TGTGCCAGCAGCGGGACCGACAGGAACAATGAGCAGTTCTTC; CDR3aa: CASSGTDRNNEQFF; abundance: .; j_gene: TRBJ2-1; len: 14; d_gene: .; v_gene: TRBV7-2
CDR3nt: TGTGCCTGGAGCCCCGGTTGGGAAGATACGCAGTATTTT; CDR3aa: CAWSPGWEDTQYF; abundance: few; j_gene: TRBJ2-3; len: 13; d_gene: .; v_gene: TRBV30
CDR3nt: TGCAGTGCTAGAGGGTTACAGGGGATGAACACTGAAGCTTTCTTT; CDR3aa: CSARGLQGMNTEAFF; abundance: many; j_gene: TRBJ1-1; len: 15; d_gene: TRBD1; v_gene: TRBV20-1
CDR3nt: TGTGCCAGCAGCGACAGGGCATGGGAGACCCAGTACTTC; CDR3aa: CASSDRAWETQYF; abundance: many; j_gene: TRBJ2-5; len: 13; d_gene: TRBD1; v_gene: TRBV3-1
CDR3nt: TGCAGCGGGGGGACTCCATCGGAGACCCAGTACTTC; CDR3aa: CSGGTPSETQYF; abundance: few; j_gene: TRBJ2-5; len: 12; d_gene: .; v_gene: TRBV29-1
CDR3nt: TGTGCCAGCAGTAACCCCGCCGAGGGATACGAAGAGCAGTACTTC; CDR3aa: CASSNPAEGYEEQYF; abundance: many; j_gene: TRBJ2-7; len: 15; d_gene: .; v_gene: TRBV27
CDR3nt: TGTGCCACCCTAGGGGACAGGGTGAACACTGAAGCTTTCTTT; CDR3aa: CATLGDRVNTEAFF; abundance: many; j_gene: TRBJ1-1; len: 14; d_gene: TRBD1; v_gene: TRBV19
CDR3nt: TGTGCCAGCGCGCTAGCGGTTAGCTCCTACGAGCAGTACTTC; CDR3aa: CASALAVSSYEQYF; abundance: few; j_gene: TRBJ2-7; len: 14; d_gene: TRBD2; v_gene: TRBV18
CDR3nt: TGTGCCAGCAGTTACCAACAAAGCCAGCCCCAGCATTTT; CDR3aa: CASSYQQSQPQHF; abundance: many; j_gene: TRBJ1-5; len: 13; d_gene: .; v_gene: TRBV6-2/TRBV6-3
CDR3nt: TGTGCCAGCAGCTTAAGAACTAGCGGGAGCACAGATACGCAGTATTTT; CDR3aa: CASSLRTSGSTDTQYF; abundance: many; j_gene: TRBJ2-3; len: 16; d_gene: TRBD2; v_gene: TRBV7-2
CDR3nt: TGTGCCAGCAGTTTTGTCAGAAACACTGAAGCTTTCTTT; CDR3aa: CASSFVRNTEAFF; abundance: many; j_gene: TRBJ1-1; len: 13; d_gene: .; v_gene: TRBV28
CDR3nt: TGTGCCAGCAGCAACTCAGCGAGCACTGAAGCTTTCTTT; CDR3aa: CASSNSASTEAFF; abundance: many; j_gene: TRBJ1-1; len: 13; d_gene: .; v_gene: TRBV5-5
CDR3nt: TGTGCCAGCAGCCCCCGGGACAGGGATAACACCATATATTTT; CDR3aa: CASSPRDRDNTIYF; abundance: .; j_gene: TRBJ1-3; len: 14; d_gene: TRBD1; v_gene: TRBV3-1
CDR3nt: TGTGCCAGCAGTTTCGAGTACGAGCAGTACTTC; CDR3aa: CASSFEYEQYF; abundance: many; j_gene: TRBJ2-7; len: 11; d_gene: .; v_gene: TRBV28
CDR3nt: TGTGCCAGCAGTTTATTTCCTAGCGGGAGAGTAGCCTACGAGCAGTACTTC; CDR3aa: CASSLFPSGRVAYEQYF; abundance: many; j_gene: TRBJ2-7; len: 17; d_gene: TRBD2; v_gene: TRBV28
CDR3nt: TGTGCCATCAGTGAGTTGGAGGGCTTGGAGCTGTTTTTT; CDR3aa: CAISELEGLELFF; abundance: .; j_gene: TRBJ2-2; len: 13; d_gene: .; v_gene: TRBV10-3
CDR3nt: TGTGCCAGTAGTCAGTCCCCTGGACAGGGGAACACTGAAGCTTTCTTT; CDR3aa: CASSQSPGQGNTEAFF; abundance: .; j_gene: TRBJ1-1; len: 16; d_gene: TRBD1; v_gene: TRBV19
CDR3nt: TGTGCCAGCACGGATCGGGAGCGCGGCACCGGGGAGCTGTTTTTT; CDR3aa: CASTDRERGTGELFF; abundance: few; j_gene: TRBJ2-2; len: 15; d_gene: .; v_gene: TRBV7-9
CDR3nt: TGTGCCAGCAGCTCACAGGGATTCGGCTACAATGAGCAGTACTTC; CDR3aa: CASSSQGFGYNEQYF; abundance: once; j_gene: TRBJ2-7; len: 15; d_gene: .; v_gene: TRBV7-3
CDR3nt: TGTGCCAGTAGTCCCCTGGGAGGGGGTAGCTCCTACAATGAGCAGTTCTTC; CDR3aa: CASSPLGGGSSYNEQFF; abundance: .; j_gene: TRBJ2-1; len: 17; d_gene: .; v_gene: TRBV19
CDR3nt: TGTGCCAGCTCACCCCGGTTTAGCGGGACCCAGTACTTC; CDR3aa: CASSPRFSGTQYF; abundance: many; j_gene: TRBJ2-5; len: 13; d_gene: .; v_gene: TRBV18
CDR3nt: TGTGCCAGCAGCTTAGCCCAGGGAGCCCAGCATTTT; CDR3aa: CASSLAQGAQHF; abundance: .; j_gene: TRBJ1-5; len: 12; d_gene: .; v_gene: TRBV7-2
CDR3nt: TGTGCCAGCAGCCGGGGTCAACTCGTCCACGAGCAGTACTTC; CDR3aa: CASSRGQLVHEQYF; abundance: many; j_gene: TRBJ2-7; len: 14; d_gene: .; v_gene: TRBV7-2
CDR3nt: TGTGCCACCAGTGAACAACTATTCCCCCTCCCCTACGAGCAGTACTTC; CDR3aa: CATSEQLFPLPYEQYF; abundance: many; j_gene: TRBJ2-7; len: 16; d_gene: .; v_gene: TRBV24-1
CDR3nt: TGCAGTGCTCGCGTGGCGGGAGATTTCTACGAGCAGTACTTC; CDR3aa: CSARVAGDFYEQYF; abundance: many; j_gene: TRBJ2-7; len: 14; d_gene: TRBD2; v_gene: TRBV20-1
CDR3nt: TGTGCCAGCAGCTCAGGGGCAGGGCGGCGGACCGGGGAGCTGTTTTTT; CDR3aa: CASSSGAGRRTGELFF; abundance: .; j_gene: TRBJ2-2; len: 16; d_gene: .; v_gene: TRBV7-9
CDR3nt: TGTGCCAGCAGCTCCACTAGCGGGAGGGAGGCCGGGGAGCTGTTTTTT; CDR3aa: CASSSTSGREAGELFF; abundance: many; j_gene: TRBJ2-2; len: 16; d_gene: TRBD2; v_gene: TRBV11-2